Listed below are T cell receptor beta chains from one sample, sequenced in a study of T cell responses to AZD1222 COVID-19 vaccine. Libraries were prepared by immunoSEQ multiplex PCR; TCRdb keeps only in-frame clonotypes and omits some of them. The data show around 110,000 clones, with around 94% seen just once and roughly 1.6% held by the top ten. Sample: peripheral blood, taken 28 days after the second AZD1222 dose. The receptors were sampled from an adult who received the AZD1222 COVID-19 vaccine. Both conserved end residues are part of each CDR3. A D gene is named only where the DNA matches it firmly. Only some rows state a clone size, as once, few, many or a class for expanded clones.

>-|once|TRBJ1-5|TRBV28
CASGGAYVSNQPQHF
TGTGCCAGCGGGGGAGCCTACGTTAGCAATCAGCCCCAGCATTTT
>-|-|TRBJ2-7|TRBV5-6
CASSFRGMFEQYF
TGTGCCAGCAGCTTTAGGGGGATGTTTGAGCAGTACTTC
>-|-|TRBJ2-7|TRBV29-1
CSVRGARGYEQYF
TGCAGCGTTCGGGGGGCACGGGGCTACGAGCAGTACTTC
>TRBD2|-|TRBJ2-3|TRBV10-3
CAIRGGRESTDTQYF
TGTGCCATCAGGGGCGGGAGGGAGAGCACAGATACGCAGTATTTT
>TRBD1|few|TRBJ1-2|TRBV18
CASSPLGQGAGYGYTF
TGTGCCAGCTCACCTCTCGGACAGGGGGCGGGCTATGGCTACACCTTC
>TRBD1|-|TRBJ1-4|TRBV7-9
CAIDTGVSLEKLFF
TGTGCCATCGATACAGGGGTTTCGTTGGAAAAACTGTTTTTT
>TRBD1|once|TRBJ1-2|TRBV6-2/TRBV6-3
CASSYDRDFGYTF
TGTGCCAGCAGTTATGACAGGGATTTCGGCTACACCTTC
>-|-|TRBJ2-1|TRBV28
CASYTPGAGRLHNEQFF
TGTGCCAGCTATACCCCAGGGGCGGGACGTTTGCACAATGAGCAGTTCTTC
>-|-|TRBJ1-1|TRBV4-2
CASSQDPTDTEAFF
TGTGCCAGCAGCCAAGATCCTACTGACACTGAAGCTTTCTTT
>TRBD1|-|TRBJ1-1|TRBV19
CASSIGTGGWGTEAFF
TGTGCCAGTAGTATAGGGACAGGGGGCTGGGGCACTGAAGCTTTCTTT
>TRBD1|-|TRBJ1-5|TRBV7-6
CASSLEGRGEASNQPQHF
TGTGCCAGCAGCTTAGAGGGCAGGGGGGAGGCGAGCAATCAGCCCCAGCATTTT
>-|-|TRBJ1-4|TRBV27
CATSSGEKLFF
TGTGCCACTTCCTCGGGCGAAAAACTGTTTTTT
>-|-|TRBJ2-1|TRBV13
CASSDARGNEQFF
TGTGCCAGCAGCGATGCAAGGGGCAATGAGCAGTTCTTC
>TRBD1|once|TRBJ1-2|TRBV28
CASSLPSVQGPRLGYTF
TGTGCCAGCAGTTTGCCGTCGGTACAGGGGCCGCGATTAGGCTACACCTTC
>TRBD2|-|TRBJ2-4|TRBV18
CASSPLQREVKNIQYF
TGTGCCAGCTCACCACTCCAGCGGGAGGTCAAAAACATTCAGTACTTC
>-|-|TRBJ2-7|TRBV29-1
CSVVVGQGFHEQYF
TGCAGCGTTGTAGTGGGGCAGGGGTTCCACGAGCAGTACTTC
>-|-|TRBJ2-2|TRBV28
CASSPLWGAGQRYTGELFF
TGTGCCAGCAGTCCGCTGTGGGGGGCGGGACAGAGATACACCGGGGAGCTGTTTTTT
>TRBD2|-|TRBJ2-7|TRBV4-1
CASSRVSGRDYEQYF
TGCGCCAGCAGCCGTGTCTCAGGGAGGGACTACGAGCAGTACTTC